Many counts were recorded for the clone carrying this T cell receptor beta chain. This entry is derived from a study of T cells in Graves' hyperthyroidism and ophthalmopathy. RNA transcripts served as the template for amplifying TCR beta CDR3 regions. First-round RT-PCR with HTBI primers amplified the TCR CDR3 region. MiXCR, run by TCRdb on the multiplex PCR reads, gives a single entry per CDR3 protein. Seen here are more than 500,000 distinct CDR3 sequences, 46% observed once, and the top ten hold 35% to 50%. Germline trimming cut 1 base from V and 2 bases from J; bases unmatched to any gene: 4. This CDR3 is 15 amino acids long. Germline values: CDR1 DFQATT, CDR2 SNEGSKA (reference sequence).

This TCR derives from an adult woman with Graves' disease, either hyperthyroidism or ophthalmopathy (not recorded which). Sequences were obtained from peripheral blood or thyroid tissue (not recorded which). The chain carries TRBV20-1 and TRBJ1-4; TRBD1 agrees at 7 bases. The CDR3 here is CSARGVGQTNEKLFF. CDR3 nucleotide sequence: TGCAGTGCTAGAGGCGTGGGACAGACTAATGAAAAACTGTTTTTT.